One and the same sample provided the 14 T cell receptor beta chains below, sequenced in a study of control samples from healthy donors and cancer patients. Assay used: immunoSEQ multiplex PCR; TCRdb lists only in-frame clones, some missing. The data show around 100,000 clones, with approximately 92% seen just once and approximately 3% held by the top ten. Sequencing was done on a sample of blood. These receptors originate from a human donor in good health. The donor label of this sample is uncertain.

The chain joins TRBV5-5 to TRBJ2-1, with unresolved D. The germline gives CDR1 SGHKS, CDR2 YYEKEE (reference sequence). The CDR3 is 14 amino acids. V lost 6 bases and J 0 bases, leaving 10 bases between the germline ends. The CDR3: CASTPEASYNEQFF. For the CDR3, the DNA is TGTGCCAGCACCCCGGAAGCCTCCTACAATGAGCAGTTCTTC.

This clone was observed once. The V call is TRBV19, the J call TRBJ1-5; D unclear. Trimming removed 3 bases from V and 5 bases from J, with 17 bases in between. Looked up from germline, CDR1 is LNHDA and CDR2 is SQIVND (reference sequence). CDR3 size: 16 residues. The DNA of the CDR3 is TGTGCCAGTAGTATGAGGGCGGCCGGTGGGGATCAGCCCCAGCATTTT. This sequence encodes CASSMRAAGGDQPQHF. Using reference TRBV19 and TRBJ1-5 for the parts outside the CDR3, the full variable domain is DGGITQSPKYLFRKEGQNVTLSCEQNLNHDAMYWYRQDPGQGLRLIYYSQIVNDFQKGDIAEGYSVSREKKESFPLTVTSAQKNPTAFYLCASSMRAAGGDQPQHFGDGTRLSIL.

The J gene is TRBJ1-1, the V gene TRBV5-1; 8 bases line up with TRBD1. The CDR3 extends over 15 amino acids. Per the germline V gene, CDR1 is SGHRS and CDR2 is YFSETQ. The V segment lost 4 bases and the J segment 1 base; nucleotides outside the gene matches: 6. The DNA for the CDR3 is TGCGCCAGCAGCACAGGGGGAATAGGGAACACTGAAGCTTTCTTT. This translates into CASSTGGIGNTEAFF.

The chain recombines TRBV5-1 with TRBJ2-4, with D hard to call. Trimming removed 0 bases at V and 1 base at J, with 11 bases between. This CDR3 region has 16 residues. CDR1 and CDR2 from the germline V gene are SGHRS and YFSETQ. The CDR3 sequence: CASSLDPTGAKNIQYF. The CDR3 bases are TGCGCCAGCAGCTTGGATCCGACGGGCGCCAAAAACATTCAGTACTTC.

This clone came up once. The V call is TRBV5-1, the J call TRBJ2-7; weak D call: TRBD1 (5 bases). This CDR3 comprises 14 residues. Trimming shortened V by 0 bases and J by 0 bases, and 7 bases separated the two germline ends. Germline CDR1 and CDR2: SGHRS and YFSETQ. This CDR3 reads CASSLGRASYEQYF. The CDR3 coding sequence is TGCGCCAGCAGCTTGGGCAGGGCCTCCTACGAGCAGTACTTC.

The rearrangement uses TRBV6-5 and TRBJ1-1; 10 bases are a match to TRBD1. Germline V gene lookup returns CDR1 MNHEY and CDR2 SVGAGI. The CDR3 contains 15 residues. V lost 6 bases to trimming and J lost 5 bases; unmatched junction nucleotides: 9. The CDR3 DNA sequence: TGTGCCAGCAGGTATACGGACAGGGGGTTTACTGAAGCTTTCTTT. It specifies CASRYTDRGFTEAFF.

This clone has a handful of counts. The chain couples TRBV7-9 to TRBJ1-2; 7 bases map to TRBD1. This CDR3 is 13 amino acids long. Germline CDR1 is SEHNR and CDR2 is FQNEAQ (reference sequence). After removal of 6 bases from V and 6 bases from J, the junction contained 7 bases not matched to a gene. Here the CDR3 reads CASRLDTGDGYTF. The CDR3 region has the DNA TGTGCCAGCAGACTAGATACAGGGGATGGCTACACCTTC. Full variable domain (missing parts from reference TRBV7-9 and TRBJ1-2): DTGVSQNPRHKITKRGQNVTFRCDPISEHNRLYWYRQTLGQGPEFLTYFQNEAQLEKSRLLSDRFSAERPKGSFSTLEIQRTEQGDSAMYLCASRLDTGDGYTFGSGTRLTVV.

The rearrangement uses TRBV25-1 and TRBJ2-1; the D gene is possibly TRBD1 (6 bases). Germline-derived CDR1 and CDR2 are MGHDK and SYGVNS. The CDR3 is 13 amino acids. V dropped 8 bases and J dropped 5 bases, with 13 bases sitting between them. The CDR3 is CASPIHRDNEQFF. Here the CDR3 DNA reads TGTGCCAGCCCCATCCACAGGGACAATGAGCAGTTCTTC.

The rearrangement joins TRBV9 to TRBJ2-7; 9 positions agree with TRBD1. This CDR3 spans 23 amino acids. CDR1 and CDR2 from the germline V gene are SGDLS and YYNGEE. Trimming at V came to 5 bases and at J to 6 bases, leaving 36 bases not matched to a gene. CDR3 bases: TGTGCCAGCAGTACCAACACAGGGGGCATCAGACCCACGAGGGACAACCCGATGCGCGAGCAGTACTTC. This sequence encodes CASSTNTGGIRPTRDNPMREQYF.

This chain connects TRBV6-5 to TRBJ1-1; 11 bases line up with TRBD1. The CDR3 is 14 amino acids. V gave up 5 bases and J gave up 5 bases; unmatched junction bases: 4. In germline, CDR1 is MNHEY, CDR2 SVGAGI. CDR3 DNA: TGTGCCAGCAGTACGGACAGGGGGCATACTGAAGCTTTCTTT. Amino acids: CASSTDRGHTEAFF.

CDR3 DNA sequence: TGCAGCGCGGAAAGACAGGGGGCGGCTTTCTTT. This translates into CSAERQGAAFF. The chain joins TRBV29-1 to TRBJ1-1; 10 nucleotides align to TRBD1. The V gene's germline CDR1 is SQVTM and CDR2 ANQGSEA. The CDR3 length is 11 residues. V was pared by 7 bases and J by 11 bases, with 7 bases of the junction left unmatched.

V is TRBV30 and J is TRBJ1-2; D possibly corresponds to TRBD1 (5 bases). V was trimmed by 2 bases and J by 2 bases, leaving 12 bases between them. Looked up from germline, CDR1 is GTSNPN and CDR2 is SVGIG (reference sequence). This CDR3 has 14 residues. CDR3 loop: CAWSSFGQNYGYTF. CDR3 DNA: TGTGCCTGGAGTTCTTTCGGACAAAACTATGGCTACACCTTC.

The rearrangement uses TRBV5-1 and TRBJ1-2; D perhaps matches TRBD1 (6 bases). The CDR3 consists of 13 residues. Germline assignment: CDR1 SGHRS and CDR2 YFSETQ. The V and J ends lost 4 bases and 6 bases respectively, with 13 bases between them. CDR3 DNA sequence: TGCGCCAGCAGCGTACAGGGTGGTGATGGCTACACCTTC. It specifies CASSVQGGDGYTF.

In this sample, this clone turned up once. The chain joins TRBV27 to TRBJ1-3; D not resolved. The V gene lost 6 bases and the J gene lost 0 bases, with 18 bases spanning the gap. CDR1 is MNHEY, CDR2 SMNVEV, per germline (reference sequence). The CDR3 spans 17 residues. The CDR3 coding sequence is TGTGCCAGCAGCCCCCATTATACTATAAGCTCTGGAAACACCATATATTTT. The encoded protein is CASSPHYTISSGNTIYF.